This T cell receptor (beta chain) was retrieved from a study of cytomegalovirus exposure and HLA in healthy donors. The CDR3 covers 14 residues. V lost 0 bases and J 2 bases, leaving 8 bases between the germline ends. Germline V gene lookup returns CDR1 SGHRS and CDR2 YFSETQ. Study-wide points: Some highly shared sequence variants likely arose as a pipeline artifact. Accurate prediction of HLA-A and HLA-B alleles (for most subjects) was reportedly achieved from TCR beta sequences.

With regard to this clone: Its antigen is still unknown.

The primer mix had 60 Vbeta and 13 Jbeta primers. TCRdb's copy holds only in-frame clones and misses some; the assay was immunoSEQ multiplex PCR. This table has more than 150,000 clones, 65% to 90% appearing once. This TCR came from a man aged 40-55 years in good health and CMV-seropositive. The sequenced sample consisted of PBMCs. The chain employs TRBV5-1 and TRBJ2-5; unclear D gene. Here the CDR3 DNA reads TGCGCCAGCAGCTTGGGTCCCGGTCAAGAGACCCAGTACTTC. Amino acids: CASSLGPGQETQYF.